This TCR beta chain was observed in a study of cytomegalovirus exposure and HLA in healthy donors. The junction had 3 bases not matched to a gene; V was cut back by 4 bases and J by 0 bases. Germline CDR1 and CDR2: MGHRA and YSYEKL. The CDR3 length is 17 residues. 60 Vbeta and 13 Jbeta primers were used in PCR. Clones were sequenced by immunoSEQ multiplex PCR, and TCRdb holds only the in-frame ones, with some missing. The repertoire holds 100,000 to 150,000 clones, with 8.5% to 10% as singletons. Study-wide points: Rates of TCR association differed by HLA locus in a later analysis, with DRB1 highest and HLA-C lowest.

Of note for this clone: The antigen is not known.

The sequenced material came from PBMCs. The chain has TRBV4-1 and TRBJ2-1; 13 nucleotides line up with TRBD2. The receptor comes from a man aged 35 to 55 in good health and CMV-seronegative. The CDR3 reads CASSPTSGGNSYNEQFF. The CDR3 DNA sequence: TGCGCCAGCAGCCCGACTAGCGGGGGGAACTCCTACAATGAGCAGTTCTTC.